This T cell receptor (beta chain) was captured in a study of cytomegalovirus exposure and HLA in healthy donors. General observations from the study: Researchers catalogued approximately 170 TCR beta chains as cytomegalovirus-associated.

PCR primers comprised 60 Vbeta and 13 Jbeta primers. Measured with immunoSEQ multiplex PCR; TCRdb has only the in-frame clones, and not every one. The repertoire holds about 98,000 clones, with 81% as singletons. As regards this clone: Its antigen is currently unknown.

The sequenced sample consisted of PBMCs. The receptor's source is a man in his forties or fifties in good health and CMV-seronegative.

The DNA for the CDR3 is TGTGCCAGCAGCCCCCGAGGGGAGACCCAGTACTTC. It is translated as CASSPRGETQYF. The chain joins TRBV6-5 to TRBJ2-5; weak D call: TRBD2 (5 bases). The germline V and J ends were trimmed by 6 bases and 5 bases, with 10 bases remaining between them. Per germline, CDR1 MNHEY and CDR2 SVGAGI. The CDR3 has 12 amino acids.